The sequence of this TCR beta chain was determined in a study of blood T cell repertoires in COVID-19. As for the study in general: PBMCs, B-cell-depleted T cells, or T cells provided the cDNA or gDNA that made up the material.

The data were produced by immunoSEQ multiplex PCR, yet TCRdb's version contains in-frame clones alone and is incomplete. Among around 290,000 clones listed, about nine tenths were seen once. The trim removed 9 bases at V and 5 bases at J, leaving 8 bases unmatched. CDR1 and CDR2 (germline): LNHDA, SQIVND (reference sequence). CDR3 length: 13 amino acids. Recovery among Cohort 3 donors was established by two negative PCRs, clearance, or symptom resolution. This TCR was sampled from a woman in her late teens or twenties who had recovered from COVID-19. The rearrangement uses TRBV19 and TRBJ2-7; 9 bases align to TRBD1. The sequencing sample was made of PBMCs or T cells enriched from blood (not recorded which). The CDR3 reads CASRDRALDEQYF. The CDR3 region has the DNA TGTGCCAGCCGGGACAGGGCCTTAGACGAGCAGTACTTC.